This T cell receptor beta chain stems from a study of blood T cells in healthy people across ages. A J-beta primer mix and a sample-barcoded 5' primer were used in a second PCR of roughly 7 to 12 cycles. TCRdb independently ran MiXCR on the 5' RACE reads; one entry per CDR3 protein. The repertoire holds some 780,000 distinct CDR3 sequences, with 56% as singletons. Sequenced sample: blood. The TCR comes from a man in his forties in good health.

The CDR3, as DNA: TGTGCCACCAGTGATGCAGGGGAGGATAACACAGATACGCAGTATTTT. As protein: CATSDAGEDNTDTQYF. This chain joins TRBV24-1 and TRBJ2-3; D could derive from TRBD1 or TRBD2 (6 bases each). This CDR3 comprises 16 residues. V lost 3 bases and J lost 2, with 14 bases in between. The germline V gene has CDR1 KGHDR and CDR2 SFDVKD.